The next 5 T cell receptor beta chains were all read from a single sample in a study of OX40 agonist ivuxolimab in advanced cancers. Some clones are missing from TCRdb's copy, which holds only in-frame ones; the method was immunoSEQ multiplex PCR. The sample holds around 99,000 clones, less than 95% seen once. The specimen comprised CD4+ or CD8+ T cells sorted from blood, sampled in a trial of the OX40 agonist ivuxolimab. The receptor source for this set is an adult with an advanced solid tumor such as melanoma, head and neck, liver or kidney cancer.

The chain combines TRBV20-1 with TRBJ1-1; D call uncertain. This CDR3 contains 11 residues. Per germline, CDR1 DFQATT and CDR2 SNEGSKA (reference sequence). Trimming left V 1 base short and J 4 bases short, with 4 bases between. The CDR3 region has the DNA TGCAGTGCTAGAGTAGTCACTGAAGCTTTCTTT. This codes for CSARVVTEAFF.

V and J are TRBV4-1 and TRBJ1-2, with D perhaps TRBD1 (5 bases). The V and J ends lost 0 bases and 5 bases respectively, with 13 bases between them. The CDR3 length is 15 residues. The V gene's germline CDR1 is MGHRA and CDR2 YSYEKL. CDR3 sequence: CASSQDLTPGYGYTF. The DNA for the CDR3 is TGCGCCAGCAGCCAAGATTTAACCCCAGGGTATGGCTACACCTTC.

The V call is TRBV14, the J call TRBJ1-5; D unclear. CDR3 length: 13 residues. Trimming removed 3 bases from V and 4 bases from J, with 7 bases in between. Per germline, CDR1 SGHDN and CDR2 FVKESK. In DNA, the CDR3 is TGTGCCAGCAGCCAGAGCTATAATCAGCCCCAGCATTTT. This encodes CASSQSYNQPQHF.

This chain links TRBV5-1 with TRBJ2-3; tentatively, D is TRBD1 (5 bases). Trimming removed 2 bases from V and 1 base from J, with 14 bases in between. There are 16 residues in the CDR3. Germline V CDR1 and CDR2: SGHRS, YFSETQ. The CDR3 protein is CASSLYSGIRTDTQYF. The CDR3 nucleotides read TGCGCCAGCAGCTTATATTCAGGGATACGCACAGATACGCAGTATTTT.

This clone was seen just once. The chain combines TRBV2 with TRBJ2-1; the match to TRBD2 covers 10 bases. The CDR3 runs 14 residues. CDR1 and CDR2 from the germline V gene are SNHLY and FYNNEI. Losses at the gene ends were 2 bases for V and 7 bases for J; bases not matched to a gene: 2. CDR3 sequence: CASSEPSGSNEQFF. For the CDR3, the DNA is TGTGCCAGCAGTGAACCTAGCGGGAGTAATGAGCAGTTCTTC.